The present entry profiles one T cell receptor (beta chain) with its context. Its antigen is unidentified. This entry is derived from a study of cytomegalovirus exposure and HLA in healthy donors. Study-level results: TRBV6-2, TRBV6-3 and some other V segments were unresolvable in 87-base-pair reads. Donors were assumed by presence/absence analyses to have roughly uniform sequencing depth.

Germline V gene sequence: CDR1 WNHNN, CDR2 SYGVQD (reference sequence). Trimming removed 3 bases from V and 0 bases from J, with 15 bases in between. The length of the CDR3 is 17 residues. Primers: 60 Vbeta forward and 13 Jbeta reverse. Methods used by the authors: In a later analysis, around 10 million of some 80 million unique beta chains occurred in at least two donors. Clones were sequenced by immunoSEQ multiplex PCR, and TCRdb holds only the in-frame ones, with some missing. Clonal size and the V and J genes are those of that table, whereas D and trimming came from the DNA. The sample records roughly 89,000 clones, 80% being singletons. Healthy bone marrow donors formed the donor group.

V gene TRBV10-1 combines with J gene TRBJ1-5; no clear D. Source material: PBMCs. This TCR was sampled from a man in his late teens or twenties in good health and CMV-seronegative. The CDR3 loop is CASSDWGGLGSNQPQHF. CDR3 DNA: TGCGCCAGCAGTGATTGGGGAGGGCTGGGTAGCAATCAGCCCCAGCATTTT.